Below, one T cell receptor beta chain is given with its context. Its target is not known. Beta-chain TCR CDR3 regions were amplified from RNA transcripts. The first-round RT-PCR employed HTBI primers together with the Qiagen OneStep RT-PCR kit. A multiplex PCR was then performed as the second round. MiXCR, run by TCRdb on the multiplex PCR reads, gives a single entry per CDR3 protein. The table shows 500,000 to 600,000 distinct CDR3 sequences, with less than 45% occurring only once. The sample comes from a study of Graves' ophthalmopathy and Graves' hyperthyroidism. Study results and limitations: Blood was where most expanded thyroid clonotypes above 0.001 frequency also turned up.

CDR1 and CDR2 (germline): SQVTM, ANQGSEA. This CDR3 is 9 amino acids long. Trimming stripped 7 bases from V and 5 bases from J, with 5 bases between. The TCR was taken from an adult man with Graves' hyperthyroidism. Sequencing was done on a sample of peripheral blood or thyroid tissue (not recorded which). The chain joins TRBV29-1 to TRBJ2-5, with D possibly TRBD2 on 5 matching bases. CDR3 nucleotide sequence: TGCAGCGGGAGGGAGACCCAGTACTTC. This sequence encodes CSGRETQYF.